The 28 T cell receptor beta chains listed next were all sequenced from one sample in a study of blood T cell repertoires in COVID-19. Here immunoSEQ multiplex PCR was the method, and the copy in TCRdb shows in-frame clones only, minus some. The sample has 180,000 or so clones, about 88% seen once. What was sequenced was peripheral blood. The receptors come from a woman at least 80 years old with acute or convalescent COVID-19.

This chain connects TRBV11-2 to TRBJ1-5; tentatively, D is TRBD1 (5 bases). With 4 bases removed from V and 12 bases from J, the gap between germline ends came to 16 bases. CDR3 length equals 13 residues. Per germline, CDR1 SGHAT and CDR2 FQNNGV. The CDR3 sequence is CASSSPTERHQHF. The CDR3 DNA reads as TGTGCCAGCAGCTCGCCGACAGAACGTCACCAGCATTTT.

V usage is TRBV6-2 or TRBV6-3 and J usage is TRBJ2-5; possibly TRBD1 for D (6 bases). The germline V gene encodes CDR1 MNHEY and CDR2 SVGEGT. The CDR3 spans 15 residues. Trimming stripped 2 bases from V and 0 bases from J, with 10 bases between. The CDR3 bases are TGTGCCAGCAGTTACCAGGACAGATACCAAGAGACCCAGTACTTC. This encodes CASSYQDRYQETQYF.

The V gene is TRBV29-1, the J gene TRBJ2-1, with D perhaps TRBD2 (5 bases). Germline V lookup: CDR1 SQVTM, CDR2 ANQGSEA. The CDR3 runs 10 residues. The V end was cut by 5 bases, the J end by 6 bases, with 5 bases between. The CDR3 DNA reads TGCAGCGTTCGGGGCAATGAGCAGTTCTTC. It specifies CSVRGNEQFF.

This clone was seen only once. The chain is built from TRBV10-1 and TRBJ2-3, with TRBD2 as a possible D gene (6 bases). Trimming stripped 0 bases from V and 8 bases from J, with 12 bases between. From germline, CDR1 is WNHNN and CDR2 SYGVQD (reference sequence). The CDR3 has 14 residues. CDR3 nucleotides: TGCGCCAGCAGTGAGTCATACAGGCGGGGTACGCAGTATTTT. It yields the protein CASSESYRRGTQYF.

The chain combines TRBV6-2 or TRBV6-3 with TRBJ2-7; the D gene is possibly TRBD1 (5 bases). Trimming shortened V by 5 bases and J by 0 bases, and 14 bases separated the two germline ends. CDR1 is MNHEY, CDR2 SVGEGT, per germline. There are 15 residues in the CDR3. DNA for the CDR3: TGTGCCAGCAGTACGCAGGGTAGGGACTCCTACGAGCAGTACTTC. It yields the protein CASSTQGRDSYEQYF.

The J gene is TRBJ2-7, the V gene TRBV6-5; D perhaps matches TRBD2 (5 bases). Germline CDR1 is MNHEY and CDR2 is SVGAGI. V gave up 7 bases and J gave up 5 bases, with 18 bases separating them. The CDR3 spans 14 residues. The CDR3 DNA follows: TGTGCCAGCACCGATTCTACTACTAGTCACGAGCAGTACTTC. Translation gives CASTDSTTSHEQYF.

In DNA form, the CDR3 reads TGTGCCAGCAGCCCTTTTGGGGAGAGGATGACAGATACGCAGTATTTT. Translating gives CASSPFGERMTDTQYF. The V gene is TRBV3-1 (or the pseudogene TRBV3-2), the J gene TRBJ2-3; D possibly corresponds to TRBD2 (5 bases). The V end lost 4 bases, the J end lost 3 bases, and 17 bases lay between the germline ends. The germline V gene encodes CDR1 LGHDT and CDR2 YNNKEL (reference sequence). CDR3 length: 16 amino acids.

The chain uses TRBV7-2 and TRBJ2-5; TRBD2 matches at 13 bases. The germline CDR1 and CDR2 sequences are SGHTA and FQGNSA. V was pared by 5 bases and J by 5 bases, with 17 bases of the junction left unmatched. The CDR3 sequence is 19 residues long. The CDR3 spells CASSQTGLAGRASGETQYF. The DNA for the CDR3 is TGTGCCAGCAGCCAGACGGGACTAGCGGGAAGGGCGTCGGGTGAGACCCAGTACTTC. Combining the CDR3 with reference TRBV7-2 and TRBJ2-5 gives the whole variable domain GAGVSQSPSNKVTEKGKDVELRCDPISGHTALYWYRQSLGQGLEFLIYFQGNSAPDKSGLPSDRFSAERTGGSVSTLTIQRTQQEDSAVYLCASSQTGLAGRASGETQYFGPGTRLLVL.

V gene TRBV18 combines with J gene TRBJ1-4; D not resolved. Looked up from germline, CDR1 is KGHSH and CDR2 is LQKENI. The CDR3 is made up of 13 amino acids. V was cut by 3 bases and J by 8 bases, with 10 bases left in between. The CDR3 DNA reads as TGTGCCAGCTCACCCCCCTCCGAGGAAAAACTGTTTTTT. Protein: CASSPPSEEKLFF.

This sequence joins TRBV5-4 and TRBJ1-1; 10 bases map to TRBD1. Germline V gene lookup returns CDR1 SGHNT and CDR2 YYREEE (reference sequence). CDR3 size: 13 residues. The V segment lost 3 bases and the J segment 4 bases; nucleotides outside the gene matches: 0. The CDR3, as DNA: TGTGCCAGCAGCTGGACAGGGGGCACTGAAGCTTTCTTT. Amino acid sequence: CASSWTGGTEAFF.

The V and J genes are TRBV10-3 and TRBJ1-5; 9 nucleotides match TRBD1. The CDR3 is 16 residues long. Germline trimming cut 5 bases from V and 1 base from J; bases unmatched to any gene: 6. The germline V gene has CDR1 ENHRY and CDR2 SYGVKD. The CDR3 loop is CAISPQGALSNQPQHF. The DNA for the CDR3 is TGTGCCATCAGTCCACAGGGGGCGTTAAGCAATCAGCCCCAGCATTTT.

V and J are TRBV10-3 and TRBJ2-7, with 13 bases that match TRBD2. The germline V gene has CDR1 ENHRY and CDR2 SYGVKD. The V and J ends lost 4 bases and 2 bases, in that order; junction bases with no gene match: 2. This CDR3 has 15 residues. CDR3 in amino acids: CAISAGLAGPYEQYF. As DNA, the CDR3 is TGTGCCATCAGTGCGGGACTAGCGGGACCCTACGAGCAGTACTTC.

This rearrangement joins TRBV28 to TRBJ1-5, with 7 nucleotides matching TRBD1. The CDR3 consists of 15 residues. Germline-derived CDR1 and CDR2 are MDHEN and SYDVKM. J lost 7 bases, V lost 3 bases, and 9 bases had no gene match. The CDR3 sequence: CASSFSDRESQPQHF. The CDR3 coding sequence is TGTGCCAGCAGTTTTTCAGACAGGGAAAGCCAGCCCCAGCATTTT.

The rearrangement uses TRBV4-1 and TRBJ1-2, with D tentatively TRBD1 (6 bases). Germline V CDR1 and CDR2: MGHRA, YSYEKL. The CDR3 runs to 15 residues. V shed 1 base and J shed 2 bases, with 11 bases lying between them. CDR3 in amino acids: CASSQVDRGNYGYTF. CDR3 DNA sequence: TGCGCCAGCAGCCAAGTGGACAGAGGGAACTATGGCTACACCTTC.

V usage is TRBV14 and J usage is TRBJ1-6; 9 bases fit TRBD1. Germline V gene data show CDR1 as SGHDN and CDR2 as FVKESK. The length of the CDR3 is 14 residues. The J segment lost 8 bases and the V segment lost 3 bases, leaving 2 bases of the junction unmatched. The DNA of the CDR3 is TGTGCCAGCAGCCAGGGACAGGGATATTCACCCCTCCACTTT. Protein product: CASSQGQGYSPLHF.

This rearrangement joins TRBV27 to TRBJ1-5; TRBD1 aligns across 8 bases. The CDR3 runs 13 residues. Trimming cost V 5 bases and J 7 bases; bases outside gene matches: 4. From germline, CDR1 is MNHEY and CDR2 SMNVEV (reference sequence). The DNA of the CDR3 is TGTGCCAGCAGTCAGGGGGCTTGGCAGCCCCAGCATTTT. It specifies CASSQGAWQPQHF.

The rearrangement links TRBV7-9 to TRBJ2-1, with TRBD2 matching over 9 bases. Germline assignment: CDR1 SEHNR and CDR2 FQNEAQ (reference sequence). With V trimmed by 9 bases and J by 9 bases, 9 bases remained unmatched. This CDR3 spans 13 amino acids. The CDR3 nucleotides read TGTGCCAGGGAGCGGGAGGATGGTGTTGAGCAGTTCTTC. It codes for CAREREDGVEQFF.

The V and J genes are TRBV7-2 and TRBJ2-1, with 10 bases lining up with TRBD2. J was trimmed by 3 bases and V by 5 bases; bases with no gene match: 4. This CDR3 comprises 15 residues. Per germline, CDR1 SGHTA and CDR2 FQGNSA. CDR3 nucleotides: TGTGCCAGCAGCGCAACTAGCGGGAACTACAATGAGCAGTTCTTC. The encoded protein is CASSATSGNYNEQFF.

The chain joins TRBV30 to TRBJ1-1, with a possible D match to TRBD1 (6 bases). Germline V lookup: CDR1 GTSNPN, CDR2 SVGIG (reference sequence). V was clipped by 3 bases and J by 1 base, with 12 bases between them. The CDR3 is 14 residues long. Here the CDR3 DNA reads TGTGCCTGGAGGGAAGGGACAACGAACACTGAAGCTTTCTTT. Translating gives CAWREGTTNTEAFF.

The chain combines TRBV5-1 with TRBJ2-5; no firm D call. The germline V gene has CDR1 SGHRS and CDR2 YFSETQ. The ends were cut back, 2 bases at V and 1 base at J, with 6 bases in the middle. The CDR3 contains 13 residues. CDR3 coding DNA: TGCGCCAGCAGCTTTAACAGCCAAGAGACCCAGTACTTC. Translating gives CASSFNSQETQYF.

V is TRBV11-2 and J is TRBJ2-1, with D tentatively TRBD2 (6 bases). In germline, CDR1 is SGHAT, CDR2 FQNNGV. V was shortened by 3 bases and J by 8 bases, with 17 bases between the two germline ends. The CDR3 spans 15 residues. Written as DNA, the CDR3 is TGTGCCAGCAGCTTCGTAAGGGGAGGCCGCTATGAGCAGTTCTTC. Translated, it gives CASSFVRGGRYEQFF.

This clone has a single count. The chain links TRBV2 to TRBJ2-5, with D perhaps matching TRBD2 (6 bases). CDR1 is SNHLY and CDR2 is FYNNEI in the germline V gene. CDR3 length: 13 amino acids. The V gene lost 6 bases and the J gene lost 2 bases, with 10 bases spanning the gap. In DNA form, the CDR3 reads TGTGCCAGCAGCGGAGGGCTTCAAGAGACCCAGTACTTC. This translates into CASSGGLQETQYF.

V and J are TRBV5-6 and TRBJ2-7, with 7 bases matching TRBD1. The germline V gene encodes CDR1 SGHDT and CDR2 YYEEEE. J gave up 2 bases and V 4 bases, and 3 bases lay outside the gene matches. The CDR3 has 13 residues. The DNA of the CDR3 is TGTGCCAGCAGCCCCGGGACAGCCTACGAGCAGTACTTC. Translation gives CASSPGTAYEQYF. Combining the CDR3 with reference TRBV5-6 and TRBJ2-7 gives the whole variable domain DAGVTQSPTHLIKTRGQQVTLRCSPKSGHDTVSWYQQALGQGPQFIFQYYEEEERQRGNFPDRFSGHQFPNYSSELNVNALLLGDSALYLCASSPGTAYEQYFGPGTRLTVT.

This sequence joins TRBV10-3 and TRBJ1-5; D not resolved. This CDR3 is 14 amino acids long. Germline V gene sequence: CDR1 ENHRY, CDR2 SYGVKD. Trimming took off 6 bases at V and 1 base at J, with 10 bases between the two ends. CDR3 bases: TGTGCCATCAGCCCAATTGGCAGCAATCAGCCCCAGCATTTT. Its translation is CAISPIGSNQPQHF.

The CDR3: CASSYARHSGNTIYF. The DNA of the CDR3 is TGTGCCAGCAGTTACGCCAGGCACTCTGGAAACACCATATATTTT. The V gene is TRBV6-5, the J gene TRBJ1-3; D gene uncertain. CDR1 and CDR2 from the germline V gene are MNHEY and SVGAGI. The CDR3 is 15 amino acids. V lost 2 bases to trimming and J lost 0 bases, with 8 bases between them.

This clone was recorded a few times. The chain couples TRBV7-8 to TRBJ1-5; 9 nucleotides match TRBD1. The CDR3 has 16 amino acids. CDR1 is SGHVS, CDR2 FQNEAQ, per germline. Germline trimming cut 7 bases from V and 4 bases from J; bases unmatched to any gene: 11. The CDR3 sequence is CASTPGGQGFNQPQHF. Written as DNA, the CDR3 is TGTGCCAGCACCCCAGGGGGACAGGGTTTTAATCAGCCCCAGCATTTT.

The chain is built from TRBV29-1 and TRBJ2-3; 12 bases map to TRBD2. CDR1 is SQVTM, CDR2 ANQGSEA, per germline. The CDR3 spans 15 residues. V shed 1 base and J 1 base; nucleotides not matched to a gene: 0. The CDR3 region is CSVEGTSGGTDTQYF. DNA of the CDR3: TGCAGCGTTGAAGGGACTAGCGGGGGCACAGATACGCAGTATTTT.

V gene TRBV7-9 combines with J gene TRBJ2-1, with D maybe TRBD1 (5 bases). The germline CDR1 and CDR2 sequences are SEHNR and FQNEAQ (reference sequence). V was clipped by 5 bases and J by 3 bases, with 11 bases between them. CDR3 length equals 14 residues. CDR3 coding DNA: TGTGCCAGCAGCCCCAGGGAAAGCTACAATGAGCAGTTCTTC. This gives the protein CASSPRESYNEQFF.